This is a list of T cell receptor beta chains from one sample in a study of a mutant IDH1 vaccine in newly diagnosed glioma. The table came from immunoSEQ multiplex PCR; TCRdb's copy has only in-frame clones and leaves some out. The data show around 99,000 clones, roughly 77% seen once. Sequences were derived from PBMCs, sampled from a glioma patient treated with radiotherapy, temozolomide or both. These receptor sequences come from a man in his forties with glioma. Both conserved end residues are part of each CDR3. The D gene is left open where the match is weak. Rows give clone size only sometimes, using once, few, many, or a class for an expanded clone.

v_gene	abundance	d_gene	j_gene	len	CDR3aa	CDR3nt
TRBV7-9	-	-	TRBJ1-3	18	CASSLVLGQGVSGNTIYF	TGTGCCAGCAGCTTAGTTCTAGGTCAGGGAGTCTCTGGAAACACCATATATTTT
TRBV28	-	-	TRBJ2-2	18	CASSLGEWGRRNTGELFF	TGTGCCAGCAGTTTAGGGGAGTGGGGGCGAAGGAACACCGGGGAGCTGTTTTTT
TRBV7-8	-	-	TRBJ2-1	17	CASSLGYQRRGYNEQFF	TGTGCCAGCAGCTTAGGGTATCAGCGGAGGGGCTACAATGAGCAGTTCTTC
TRBV2	-	-	TRBJ1-6	14	CASGGAGLVPPLHF	TGTGCCAGCGGGGGGGCAGGGCTCGTACCACCCCTCCACTTT
TRBV30	-	-	TRBJ2-5	15	CAWISAQEGQETQYF	TGTGCCTGGATTTCCGCCCAGGAGGGCCAAGAGACCCAGTACTTC
TRBV7-8	-	-	TRBJ1-1	14	CASSGHGGGTEAFF	TGTGCCAGCAGCGGTCACGGGGGGGGCACTGAAGCTTTCTTT
TRBV5-4	-	TRBD2	TRBJ2-3	16	CASSLQAGVGTDTQYF	TGTGCCAGCAGCTTGCAGGCGGGGGTGGGCACAGATACGCAGTATTTT
TRBV7-2	-	-	TRBJ1-2	14	CASSSTGRGYGYTF	TGTGCCAGCAGCTCTACAGGGAGGGGCTATGGCTACACCTTC
TRBV6-6	-	TRBD2	TRBJ2-1	12	CASSRSGNEQFF	TGTGCCAGCAGCCGTAGCGGGAATGAGCAGTTCTTC
TRBV7-2	-	-	TRBJ1-6	17	CASSLAGRVGPSSPLHF	TGTGCCAGCAGCTTAGCGGGCAGGGTTGGGCCTTCGTCACCCCTCCACTTT
TRBV4-2	once	-	TRBJ1-2	14	CASSKEGLGYGYTF	TGTGCCAGCAGCAAAGAAGGTCTTGGCTATGGCTACACCTTC
TRBV5-4	once	TRBD1	TRBJ1-2	15	CASSSPRDRTDGYTF	TGTGCCAGCAGCTCTCCCCGGGACAGGACCGATGGCTACACCTTC
TRBV9	-	TRBD1	TRBJ2-7	14	CASSAGQVPYEQYF	TGTGCCAGCAGCGCGGGACAGGTCCCCTACGAGCAGTACTTC
TRBV29-1	-	-	TRBJ1-1	14	CSVGVLGGEAEAFF	TGCAGCGTTGGGGTCCTCGGGGGCGAGGCTGAAGCTTTCTTT
TRBV13	-	-	TRBJ2-7	13	CASSPSGFYEQYF	TGTGCCAGCAGCCCCTCCGGTTTCTACGAGCAGTACTTC
TRBV10-3	-	-	TRBJ1-2	16	CAISESPTQVFYGYTF	TGTGCCATCAGTGAGTCACCGACACAGGTCTTCTATGGCTACACCTTC
TRBV6-1	-	-	TRBJ2-3	14	CASSRLGGTDTQYF	TGTGCCAGCAGTAGACTTGGAGGCACAGATACGCAGTATTTT
TRBV6-4	-	-	TRBJ2-7	12	CATHIGSYEQYF	TGTGCCACTCACATAGGGTCCTACGAGCAGTACTTC
TRBV9	-	-	TRBJ2-6	14	CASGKGTGANVLTF	TGTGCCAGCGGCAAGGGGACTGGGGCCAACGTCCTGACTTTC
TRBV6-5	-	-	TRBJ2-3	15	CASSYRGISTDTQYF	TGTGCCAGCAGTTACAGGGGGATTAGCACAGATACGCAGTATTTT